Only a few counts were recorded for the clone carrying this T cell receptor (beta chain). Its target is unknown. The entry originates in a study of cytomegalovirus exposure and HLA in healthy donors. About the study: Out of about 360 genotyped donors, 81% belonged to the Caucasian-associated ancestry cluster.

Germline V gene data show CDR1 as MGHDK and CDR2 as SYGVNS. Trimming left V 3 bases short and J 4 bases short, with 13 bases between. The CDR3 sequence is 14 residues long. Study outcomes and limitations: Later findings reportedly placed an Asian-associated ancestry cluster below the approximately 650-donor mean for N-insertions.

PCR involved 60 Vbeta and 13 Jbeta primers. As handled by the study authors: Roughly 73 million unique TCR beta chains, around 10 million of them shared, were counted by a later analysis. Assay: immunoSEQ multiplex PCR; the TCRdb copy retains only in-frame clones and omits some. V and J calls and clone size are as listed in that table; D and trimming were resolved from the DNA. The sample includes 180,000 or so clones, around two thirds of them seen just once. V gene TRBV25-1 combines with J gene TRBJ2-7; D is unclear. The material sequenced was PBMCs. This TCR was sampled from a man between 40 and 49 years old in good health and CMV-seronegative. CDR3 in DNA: TGTGCCAGCAGTGATTATTCAAGTCTATACGAGCAGTACTTC. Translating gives CASSDYSSLYEQYF.